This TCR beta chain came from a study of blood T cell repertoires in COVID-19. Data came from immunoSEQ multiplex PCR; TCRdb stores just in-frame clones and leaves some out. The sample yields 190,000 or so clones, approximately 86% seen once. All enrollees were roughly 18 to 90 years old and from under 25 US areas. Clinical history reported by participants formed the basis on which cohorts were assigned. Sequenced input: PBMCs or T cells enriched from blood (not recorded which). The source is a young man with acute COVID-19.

Here the CDR3 reads CASSLLSGGGGRYGYTF. The CDR3 nucleotides read TGTGCCAGCAGCCTCCTCTCCGGGGGGGGTGGGAGATATGGCTACACCTTC. This chain joins TRBV3-1 (or the pseudogene TRBV3-2) and TRBJ1-2, with a weak D call TRBD1 (5 bases). The CDR3 runs to 17 residues. The V end lost 4 bases, the J end lost 5 bases, and 23 bases lay between the germline ends. Germline V gene lookup returns CDR1 LGHDT and CDR2 YNNKEL (reference sequence).